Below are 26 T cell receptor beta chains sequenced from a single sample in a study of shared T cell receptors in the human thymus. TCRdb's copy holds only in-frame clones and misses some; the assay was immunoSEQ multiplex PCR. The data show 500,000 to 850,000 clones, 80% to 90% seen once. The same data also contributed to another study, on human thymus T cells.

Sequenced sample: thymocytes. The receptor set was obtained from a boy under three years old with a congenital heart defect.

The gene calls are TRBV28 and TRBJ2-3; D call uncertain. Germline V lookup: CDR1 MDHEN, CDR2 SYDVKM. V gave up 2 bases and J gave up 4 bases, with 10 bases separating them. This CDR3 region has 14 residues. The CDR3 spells CASSLVSGSDTQYF. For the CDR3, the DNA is TGTGCCAGCAGTTTAGTTTCAGGTTCAGATACGCAGTATTTT.

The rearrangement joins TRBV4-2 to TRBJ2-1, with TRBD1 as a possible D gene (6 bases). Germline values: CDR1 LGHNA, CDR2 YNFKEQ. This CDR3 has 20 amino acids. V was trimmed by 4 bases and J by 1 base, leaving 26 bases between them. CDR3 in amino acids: CASSRNPRDTALGSYNEQFF. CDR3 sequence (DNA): TGTGCCAGCAGCCGGAATCCCCGGGACACCGCTCTTGGGTCCTACAATGAGCAGTTCTTC.

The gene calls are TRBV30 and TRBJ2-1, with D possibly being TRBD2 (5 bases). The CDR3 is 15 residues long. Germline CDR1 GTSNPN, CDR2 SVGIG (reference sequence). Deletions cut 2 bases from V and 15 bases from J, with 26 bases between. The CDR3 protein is CAWSLLNIASGYGFF. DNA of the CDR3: TGTGCCTGGAGTCTCTTAAATATAGCGTCGGGTTATGGGTTCTTC.

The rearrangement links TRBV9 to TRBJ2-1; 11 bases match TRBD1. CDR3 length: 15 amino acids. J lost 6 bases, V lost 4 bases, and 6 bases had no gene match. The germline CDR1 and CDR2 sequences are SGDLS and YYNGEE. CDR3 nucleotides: TGTGCCAGCAGCCCCGGGACAGGGGGGTCCAATGAGCAGTTCTTC. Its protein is CASSPGTGGSNEQFF.

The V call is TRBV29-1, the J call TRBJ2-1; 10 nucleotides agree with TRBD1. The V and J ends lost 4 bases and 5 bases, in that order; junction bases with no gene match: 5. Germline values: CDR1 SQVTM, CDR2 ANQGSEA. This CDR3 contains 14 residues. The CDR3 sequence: CSVAPGQGNNEQFF. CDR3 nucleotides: TGCAGCGTTGCTCCGGGACAGGGGAACAATGAGCAGTTCTTC.

CDR3 in DNA: TGTGCCAGCAGCCGGTGGGACAGTCTCTACGAGCAGTACTTC. It encodes CASSRWDSLYEQYF. The chain combines TRBV5-4 with TRBJ2-7; 7 bases align to TRBD1. Germline V gene lookup returns CDR1 SGHNT and CDR2 YYREEE (reference sequence). The V segment lost 4 bases and the J segment 3 bases; nucleotides outside the gene matches: 7. The CDR3 covers 14 residues.

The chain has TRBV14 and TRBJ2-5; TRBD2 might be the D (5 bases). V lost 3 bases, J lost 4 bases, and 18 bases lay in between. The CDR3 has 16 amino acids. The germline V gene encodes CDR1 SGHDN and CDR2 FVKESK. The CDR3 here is CASSHRHGIWGETQYF. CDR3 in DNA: TGTGCCAGCAGCCACAGACACGGGATATGGGGAGAGACCCAGTACTTC.

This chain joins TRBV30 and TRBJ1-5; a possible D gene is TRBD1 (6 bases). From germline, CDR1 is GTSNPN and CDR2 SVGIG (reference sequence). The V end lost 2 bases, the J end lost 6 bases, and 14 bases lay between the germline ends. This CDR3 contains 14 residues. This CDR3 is CAWSIGTCGQPQHF. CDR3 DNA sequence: TGTGCCTGGAGTATCGGGACATGTGGTCAGCCCCAGCATTTT.

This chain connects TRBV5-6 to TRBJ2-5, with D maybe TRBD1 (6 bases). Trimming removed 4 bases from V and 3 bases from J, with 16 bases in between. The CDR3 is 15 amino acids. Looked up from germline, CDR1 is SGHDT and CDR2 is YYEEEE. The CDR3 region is CASSPPWGPKETQYF. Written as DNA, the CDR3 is TGTGCCAGCAGCCCGCCCTGGGGGCCGAAAGAGACCCAGTACTTC. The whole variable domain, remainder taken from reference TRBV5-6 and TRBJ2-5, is DAGVTQSPTHLIKTRGQQVTLRCSPKSGHDTVSWYQQALGQGPQFIFQYYEEEERQRGNFPDRFSGHQFPNYSSELNVNALLLGDSALYLCASSPPWGPKETQYFGPGTRLLVL.

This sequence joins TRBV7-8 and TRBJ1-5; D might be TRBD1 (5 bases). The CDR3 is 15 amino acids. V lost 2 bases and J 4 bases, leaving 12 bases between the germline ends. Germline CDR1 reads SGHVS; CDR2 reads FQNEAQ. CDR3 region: CASSLLPGLNQPQHF. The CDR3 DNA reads TGTGCCAGCAGCTTACTCCCGGGACTAAATCAGCCCCAGCATTTT.

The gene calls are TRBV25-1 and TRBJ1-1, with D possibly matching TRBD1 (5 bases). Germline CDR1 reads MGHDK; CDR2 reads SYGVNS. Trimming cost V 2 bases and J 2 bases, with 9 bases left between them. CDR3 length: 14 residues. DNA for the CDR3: TGTGCCAGCAGTGAACGGGGGGTAAACACTGAAGCTTTCTTT. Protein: CASSERGVNTEAFF.

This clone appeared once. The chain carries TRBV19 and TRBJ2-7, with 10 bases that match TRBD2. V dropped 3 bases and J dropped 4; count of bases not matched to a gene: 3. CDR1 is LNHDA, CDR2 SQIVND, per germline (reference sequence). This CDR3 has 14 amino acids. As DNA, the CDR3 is TGTGCCAGTAGTATCATAGCGGGAGGTTACGAGCAGTACTTC. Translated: CASSIIAGGYEQYF.

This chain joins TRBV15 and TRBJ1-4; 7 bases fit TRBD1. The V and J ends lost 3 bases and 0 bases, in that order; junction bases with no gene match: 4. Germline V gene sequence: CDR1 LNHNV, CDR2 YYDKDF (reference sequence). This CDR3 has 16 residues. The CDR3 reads CATSRGDRATNEKLFF. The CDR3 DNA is TGTGCCACCAGCAGGGGGGACAGAGCAACTAATGAAAAACTGTTTTTT.

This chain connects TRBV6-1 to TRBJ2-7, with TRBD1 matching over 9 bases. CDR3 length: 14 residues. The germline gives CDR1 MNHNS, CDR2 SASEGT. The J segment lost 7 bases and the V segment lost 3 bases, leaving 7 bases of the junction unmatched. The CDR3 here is CASSDTGGAGEQYF. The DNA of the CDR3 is TGTGCCAGCAGTGATACAGGGGGCGCGGGGGAGCAGTACTTC.

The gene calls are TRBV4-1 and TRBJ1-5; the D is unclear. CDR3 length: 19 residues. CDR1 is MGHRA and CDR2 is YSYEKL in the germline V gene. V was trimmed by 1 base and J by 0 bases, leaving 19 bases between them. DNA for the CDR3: TGCGCCAGCAGCCAAGCTGTCGTGTCATGGCGGAATAGCAATCAGCCCCAGCATTTT. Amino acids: CASSQAVVSWRNSNQPQHF.

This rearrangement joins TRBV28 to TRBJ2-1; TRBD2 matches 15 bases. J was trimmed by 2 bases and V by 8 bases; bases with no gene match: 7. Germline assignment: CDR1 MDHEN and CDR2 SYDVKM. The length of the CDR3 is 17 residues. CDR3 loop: CASLGTSGGPTYNEQFF. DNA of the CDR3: TGTGCCAGCCTTGGGACTAGCGGGGGGCCTACCTACAATGAGCAGTTCTTC. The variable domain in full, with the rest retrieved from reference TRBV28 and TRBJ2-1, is DVKVTQSSRYLVKRTGEKVFLECVQDMDHENMFWYRQDPGLGLRLIYFSYDVKMKEKGDIPEGYSVSREKKERFSLILESASTNQTSMYLCASLGTSGGPTYNEQFFGPGTRLTVL.

The CDR3 DNA sequence: TGTGCCAGCAGTGAAGGTCTAGACAGCCAAGAGACCCAGTACTTC. Its protein product is CASSEGLDSQETQYF. This rearrangement joins TRBV6-1 to TRBJ2-5, with TRBD1 as a possible D gene (5 bases). This CDR3 spans 15 amino acids. Trimming removed 1 base at V and 1 base at J, with 10 bases between. Per germline, CDR1 MNHNS and CDR2 SASEGT.

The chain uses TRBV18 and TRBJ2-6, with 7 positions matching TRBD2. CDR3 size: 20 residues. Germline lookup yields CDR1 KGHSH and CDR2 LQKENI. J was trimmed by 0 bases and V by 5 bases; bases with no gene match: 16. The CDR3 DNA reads TGTGCCAGCTCATGTGTGGGAGGGCGGCAACCCCCCTCTGGGGCCAACGTCCTGACTTTC. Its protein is CASSCVGGRQPPSGANVLTF.

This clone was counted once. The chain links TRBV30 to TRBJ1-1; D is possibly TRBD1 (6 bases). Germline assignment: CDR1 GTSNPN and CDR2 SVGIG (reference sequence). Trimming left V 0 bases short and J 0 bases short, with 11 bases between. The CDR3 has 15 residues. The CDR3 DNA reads TGTGCCTGGAGTGTACAGGGTAAGATGAACACTGAAGCTTTCTTT. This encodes CAWSVQGKMNTEAFF.

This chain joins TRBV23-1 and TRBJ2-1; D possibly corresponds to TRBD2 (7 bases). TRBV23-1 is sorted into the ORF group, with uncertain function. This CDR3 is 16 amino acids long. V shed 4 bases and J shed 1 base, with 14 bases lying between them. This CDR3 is CASSPLGGASYNEQFF. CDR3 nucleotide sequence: TGCGCCAGCAGTCCCTTGGGGGGGGCTTCCTACAATGAGCAGTTCTTC.

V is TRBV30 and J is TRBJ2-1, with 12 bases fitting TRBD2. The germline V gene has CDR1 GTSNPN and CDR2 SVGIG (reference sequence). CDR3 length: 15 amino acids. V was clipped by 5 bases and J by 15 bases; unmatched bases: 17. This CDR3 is CAWGDRMLAGGPRFF. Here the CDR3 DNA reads TGTGCCTGGGGGGACAGGATGCTAGCGGGAGGGCCGCGGTTCTTC.

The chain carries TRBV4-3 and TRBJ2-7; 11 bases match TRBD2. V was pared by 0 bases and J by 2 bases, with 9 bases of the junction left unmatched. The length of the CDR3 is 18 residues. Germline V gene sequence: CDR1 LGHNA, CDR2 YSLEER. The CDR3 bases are TGCGCCAGCAGCCAAGATGAAGGACTAGCGGGTGACACCTACGAGCAGTACTTC. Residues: CASSQDEGLAGDTYEQYF.

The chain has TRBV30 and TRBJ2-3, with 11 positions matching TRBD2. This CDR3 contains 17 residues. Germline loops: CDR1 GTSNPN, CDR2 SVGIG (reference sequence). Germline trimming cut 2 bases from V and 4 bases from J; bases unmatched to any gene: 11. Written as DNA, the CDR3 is TGTGCCTGGAGTCCCAGACGACTAGCGGGACCGGCAGATACGCAGTATTTT. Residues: CAWSPRRLAGPADTQYF.

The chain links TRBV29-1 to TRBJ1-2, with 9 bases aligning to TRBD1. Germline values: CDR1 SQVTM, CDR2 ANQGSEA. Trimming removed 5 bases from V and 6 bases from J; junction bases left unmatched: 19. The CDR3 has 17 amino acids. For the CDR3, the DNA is TGCAGCGTTAAACTACAGGGACAGGGACCTCGTTGGGATGGCTACACCTTC. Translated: CSVKLQGQGPRWDGYTF.

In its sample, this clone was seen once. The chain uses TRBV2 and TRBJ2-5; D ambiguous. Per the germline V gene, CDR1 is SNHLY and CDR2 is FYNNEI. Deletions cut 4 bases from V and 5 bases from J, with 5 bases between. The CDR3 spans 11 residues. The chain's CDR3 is CASSGAETQYF. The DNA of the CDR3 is TGTGCCAGCAGTGGGGCCGAGACCCAGTACTTC.

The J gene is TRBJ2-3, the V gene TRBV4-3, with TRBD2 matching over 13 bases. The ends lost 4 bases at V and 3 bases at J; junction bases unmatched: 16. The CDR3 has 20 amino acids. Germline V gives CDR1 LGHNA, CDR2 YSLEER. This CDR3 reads CASSPGGRRLAGGLTDTQYF. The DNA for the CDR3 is TGCGCCAGCAGCCCAGGGGGCCGAAGACTAGCGGGAGGTCTTACAGATACGCAGTATTTT.